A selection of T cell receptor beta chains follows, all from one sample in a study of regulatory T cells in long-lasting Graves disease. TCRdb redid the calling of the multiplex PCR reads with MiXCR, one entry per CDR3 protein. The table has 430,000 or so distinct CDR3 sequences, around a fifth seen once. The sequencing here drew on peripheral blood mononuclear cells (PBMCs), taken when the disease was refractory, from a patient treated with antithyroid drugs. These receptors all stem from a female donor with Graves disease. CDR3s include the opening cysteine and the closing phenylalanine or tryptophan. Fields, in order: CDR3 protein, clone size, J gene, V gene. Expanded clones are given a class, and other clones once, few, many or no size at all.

cdr3_aa: CSARVHTGAGSRSYNSPLHF
clone_size: few
j_call: TRBJ1-6
v_call: TRBV20-1

cdr3_aa: CAISDKFQETQYF
clone_size: many
j_call: TRBJ2-5
v_call: TRBV10-3

cdr3_aa: CASSIGTGAPGANVLTF
clone_size: few
j_call: TRBJ2-6
v_call: TRBV19

cdr3_aa: CATRGGGFRDADLPGELFF
clone_size: .
j_call: TRBJ2-2
v_call: TRBV5-1

cdr3_aa: CASSFRGSKDTQYF
clone_size: .
j_call: TRBJ2-3
v_call: TRBV28

cdr3_aa: CASPLGRAPGEQYF
clone_size: .
j_call: TRBJ2-7
v_call: TRBV7-3

cdr3_aa: CASSLTANYGYTF
clone_size: many
j_call: TRBJ1-2
v_call: TRBV7-9

cdr3_aa: CASSPAGGTGNQPQHF
clone_size: few
j_call: TRBJ1-5
v_call: TRBV5-1

cdr3_aa: CAWSVPAIPLYEQYF
clone_size: .
j_call: TRBJ2-7
v_call: TRBV30

cdr3_aa: CASSPGQMNEKLFF
clone_size: many
j_call: TRBJ1-4
v_call: TRBV18

cdr3_aa: CASGTFYEQYF
clone_size: many
j_call: TRBJ2-7
v_call: TRBV2

cdr3_aa: CASSFEGLGEQFF
clone_size: few
j_call: TRBJ2-1
v_call: TRBV12-3/TRBV12-4

cdr3_aa: CATSRDDGSNQPQHF
clone_size: many
j_call: TRBJ1-5
v_call: TRBV15

cdr3_aa: CSARVRESRNEQFF
clone_size: .
j_call: .
v_call: TRBV20-1

cdr3_aa: CASSPTSDRADTIYF
clone_size: few
j_call: TRBJ1-3
v_call: TRBV12-3/TRBV12-4

cdr3_aa: CASSPGRANVLTF
clone_size: many
j_call: TRBJ2-6
v_call: TRBV28

cdr3_aa: CASSDIGEGTGELFF
clone_size: many
j_call: TRBJ2-2
v_call: TRBV2

cdr3_aa: CASSSNSGSTTNEKLFF
clone_size: .
j_call: TRBJ1-4
v_call: TRBV27

cdr3_aa: CASSAGTSGGYEQYF
clone_size: .
j_call: TRBJ2-7
v_call: TRBV7-9

cdr3_aa: CASSDTGARITEAFF
clone_size: many
j_call: TRBJ1-1
v_call: TRBV7-2

cdr3_aa: CASRIGGQAGEQYF
clone_size: few
j_call: TRBJ2-7
v_call: TRBV27

cdr3_aa: CASSVVGTGELFF
clone_size: many
j_call: TRBJ2-2
v_call: TRBV9

cdr3_aa: CATSEWTSAKVYEQYF
clone_size: few
j_call: TRBJ2-7
v_call: TRBV24-1

cdr3_aa: CASSESVIAGGEETQYF
clone_size: .
j_call: TRBJ2-5
v_call: TRBV10-2

cdr3_aa: CSARGRKGTTGEQFF
clone_size: few
j_call: TRBJ2-1
v_call: TRBV20-1

cdr3_aa: CASSSPLRAETGELFF
clone_size: .
j_call: TRBJ2-2
v_call: TRBV7-8

cdr3_aa: CASSLRGGASTDTQYF
clone_size: .
j_call: TRBJ2-3
v_call: TRBV9

cdr3_aa: CASSPSPGGDTGELFF
clone_size: .
j_call: TRBJ2-2
v_call: TRBV18

cdr3_aa: CASSLEGLGNQPQHF
clone_size: few
j_call: TRBJ1-5
v_call: TRBV5-6

cdr3_aa: CASSLGLDDSGNSPLHF
clone_size: .
j_call: TRBJ1-6
v_call: TRBV5-1

cdr3_aa: CASSLVGGFLTF
clone_size: few
j_call: TRBJ2-6
v_call: TRBV28

cdr3_aa: CASSLGYRGGDTQYF
clone_size: .
j_call: TRBJ2-3
v_call: TRBV5-1

cdr3_aa: CASTTGYTDTQYF
clone_size: .
j_call: TRBJ2-3
v_call: TRBV6-1

cdr3_aa: CATSSDRGPYEQYF
clone_size: few
j_call: TRBJ2-7
v_call: TRBV15

cdr3_aa: CSASLENTGELFF
clone_size: few
j_call: TRBJ2-2
v_call: TRBV20-1

cdr3_aa: CASRQEAYEQYF
clone_size: many
j_call: TRBJ2-7
v_call: TRBV28

cdr3_aa: CASSYPGWNNEQFF
clone_size: many
j_call: TRBJ2-1
v_call: TRBV6-5

cdr3_aa: CASSAGTGALYGYTF
clone_size: .
j_call: TRBJ1-2
v_call: TRBV3-1

cdr3_aa: CASSSRTGLDTEAFF
clone_size: .
j_call: TRBJ1-1
v_call: TRBV19

cdr3_aa: CSVDIAGGGETQYF
clone_size: .
j_call: TRBJ2-5
v_call: TRBV29-1

cdr3_aa: CASSPIPGLSYEQYF
clone_size: .
j_call: TRBJ2-7
v_call: TRBV6-1

cdr3_aa: CASSLGRQAKNIQYF
clone_size: many
j_call: TRBJ2-4
v_call: TRBV11-2

cdr3_aa: CASRLGTVANTGELFF
clone_size: .
j_call: TRBJ2-2
v_call: TRBV10-2

cdr3_aa: CSARDWRESPREQYF
clone_size: few
j_call: TRBJ2-7
v_call: TRBV20-1

cdr3_aa: CASIRNTEAFF
clone_size: many
j_call: TRBJ1-1
v_call: TRBV27

cdr3_aa: CASSIAGTGYGYTF
clone_size: once
j_call: TRBJ1-2
v_call: TRBV19

cdr3_aa: CASSPQGLAGAYEQYF
clone_size: many
j_call: TRBJ2-7
v_call: TRBV12-3/TRBV12-4

cdr3_aa: CATSPSRRVGYTEAFF
clone_size: many
j_call: TRBJ1-1
v_call: TRBV15

cdr3_aa: CSPGLAESYEQYF
clone_size: .
j_call: TRBJ2-7
v_call: TRBV20-1

cdr3_aa: CASSVGPSSYNEQFF
clone_size: once
j_call: TRBJ2-1
v_call: TRBV28

cdr3_aa: CASSLTPGTNYEQYF
clone_size: .
j_call: TRBJ2-7
v_call: TRBV7-6